The entry below gives a single TCR beta chain sequence along with its context. The antigen is unknown. The repertoire was sequenced with immunoSEQ multiplex PCR; TCRdb's copy has only in-frame clones and lacks some. This repertoire shows 73,000 or so clones, less than 90% found once; its top ten account for 12%. Germline CDR1 KGHSH, CDR2 LQKENI. The junction had 9 bases not matched to a gene; V was cut back by 6 bases and J by 5 bases. The CDR3 covers 14 residues. This sample is drawn from a study of a mutant IDH1 vaccine in newly diagnosed glioma. Turning to the study itself: Vaccination started 4-6 weeks after radiotherapy alone, or with temozolomide cycles. Week 35 was assigned to visit V12, and week 47 was assigned to visit V13.

Whole-study results and caveats: Among all patients, vaccine-induced immune responses occurred in around 94%. Pseudoprogression appeared unlinked to shifts in leading peripheral T cell clonotypes.

The time point is: week 35, safety follow-up. Doses consisted of 300 ug of mutant IDH1 20-mer peptide each, paired with topical imiquimod. The clonotype was recovered from a man aged 18 to 35 with glioma. This sequence joins TRBV18 and TRBJ1-2; TRBD1 matches at 7 bases. Material: PBMCs, obtained from a glioma patient whose treatment included an IDH1 peptide vaccine. CDR3 protein: CASSQQTGFYGYTF. As DNA, the CDR3 is TGTGCCAGCTCCCAGCAGACAGGGTTTTATGGCTACACCTTC.